Below are 11 T cell receptor beta chains sequenced from a single sample in a study of blood T cell repertoires in COVID-19. Sequencing was performed with immunoSEQ multiplex PCR; in TCRdb, only in-frame clones are kept and a portion is missing. The profile shows over 75,000 clones, roughly 90% of them singletons. The sequenced sample consisted of peripheral blood. All receptors derive from a man in his 60s with acute or convalescent COVID-19.

The genes are TRBV28 and TRBJ1-2; perhaps TRBD1 as D (6 bases). V was clipped by 6 bases and J by 3 bases, with 14 bases between them. The CDR3 is made up of 14 amino acids. Germline V gene data show CDR1 as MDHEN and CDR2 as SYDVKM. The CDR3 DNA follows: TGTGCCAGCAGCACTAACAGGGCCGACTATGGCTACACCTTC. Encoded protein: CASSTNRADYGYTF.

This chain connects TRBV19 to TRBJ2-3, with D perhaps TRBD2 (5 bases). This CDR3 spans 14 amino acids. V gave up 6 bases and J gave up 3 bases, with 13 bases separating them. The germline gives CDR1 LNHDA, CDR2 SQIVND (reference sequence). The CDR3 DNA is TGTGCCAGTAGCGAGGGCGTTACGACAGATACGCAGTATTTT. It encodes CASSEGVTTDTQYF.

The chain carries TRBV3-1 (or the pseudogene TRBV3-2) and TRBJ2-5; D is undetermined. Trimming stripped 0 bases from V and 9 bases from J, with 20 bases between. CDR1 and CDR2 (germline): LGHDT, YNNKEL (reference sequence). The CDR3 runs 16 residues. The CDR3 sequence is CASSQEARPVRWAQYF. The DNA of the CDR3 is TGTGCCAGCAGCCAAGAGGCCAGGCCGGTTAGATGGGCCCAGTACTTC.

This chain links TRBV24-1 with TRBJ2-2, with 9 bases identical to TRBD1. The CDR3 covers 15 residues. Germline loops: CDR1 KGHDR, CDR2 SFDVKD. V lost 7 bases to trimming and J lost 7 bases; unmatched junction nucleotides: 9. DNA for the CDR3: TGTGCCACCAGAGCCGAAACAGGGGGCTACGGGGAGCTGTTTTTT. Translated: CATRAETGGYGELFF.

V gene TRBV2 combines with J gene TRBJ1-4; tentatively, D is TRBD1 (6 bases). Trimming took 4 bases from V and 14 from J, leaving 14 bases between them. The CDR3 totals 12 residues. Germline V gene data show CDR1 as SNHLY and CDR2 as FYNNEI. CDR3 bases: TGTGCCAGCAGTGTGGGATACAGGGCCCTGTTTTTT. Its protein is CASSVGYRALFF.

The genes are TRBV27 and TRBJ1-3; D is undetermined. Germline CDR1 is MNHEY and CDR2 is SMNVEV (reference sequence). There are 14 residues in the CDR3. The V and J ends lost 7 bases and 0 bases respectively, with 10 bases between them. CDR3 bases: TGTGCCAGCAAAAGCCTAAGCTCTGGAAACACCATATATTTT. Its translation: CASKSLSSGNTIYF.

The J gene is TRBJ2-1, the V gene TRBV9, with 7 positions matching TRBD1. CDR1 and CDR2 from the germline V gene are SGDLS and YYNGEE. Trimming took 4 bases from V and 0 from J; bases not matched to a gene: 7. CDR3 size: 16 residues. This CDR3 is CASSTWDRTSYNEQFF. CDR3 sequence (DNA): TGTGCCAGCAGCACCTGGGACAGAACCTCCTACAATGAGCAGTTCTTC.

The chain is built from TRBV11-3 and TRBJ2-7; maybe TRBD2 (5 bases). The length of the CDR3 is 13 residues. CDR1 and CDR2 (germline): SGHNT, YENEEA. Trimming stripped 7 bases from V and 6 bases from J, with 16 bases between. The DNA for the CDR3 is TGTGCCAGCACCTTGGGGTCCGCGGGCGAGCAGTACTTC. As protein: CASTLGSAGEQYF.

The chain employs TRBV4-2 and TRBJ2-5; tentatively, D is TRBD1 (7 bases). Deletions cut 1 base from V and 4 bases from J, with 13 bases between. This CDR3 is 15 amino acids long. The V gene's germline CDR1 is LGHNA and CDR2 YNFKEQ. CDR3: CASSQGQGGGETQYF. DNA of the CDR3: TGTGCCAGCAGCCAAGGACAGGGAGGTGGAGAGACCCAGTACTTC.

V gene TRBV4-1 combines with J gene TRBJ2-7; 8 bases are shared with TRBD1. CDR3 size: 15 residues. Trimming took 1 base from V and 6 from J; bases not matched to a gene: 8. Per the germline V gene, CDR1 is MGHRA and CDR2 is YSYEKL. CDR3 residues: CASSQAAQGAGEQYF. The CDR3 coding sequence is TGCGCCAGCAGCCAAGCCGCGCAGGGGGCAGGCGAGCAGTACTTC.

The chain combines TRBV7-2 with TRBJ2-5, with 7 bases aligning to TRBD1. Looked up from germline, CDR1 is SGHTA and CDR2 is FQGNSA. The CDR3 is 15 amino acids. After removal of 2 bases from V and 2 bases from J, the junction contained 5 bases not matched to a gene. The CDR3 sequence is CASSLFGTAQETQYF. CDR3 nucleotide sequence: TGTGCCAGCAGCTTATTTGGGACAGCACAAGAGACCCAGTACTTC.